The clone carrying this T cell receptor (beta chain) was observed at least ten times. What it recognizes is unknown. TCRdb processed the multiplex PCR reads anew with MiXCR; each CDR3 protein has one entry. The sample records approximately 180,000 distinct CDR3 sequences, roughly 35% being singletons. Samples came from axillary lymph nodes draining the breast cancer. The data were taken from a study of breast tumors, draining lymph nodes, adjacent tissues. CDR1 and CDR2 from the germline V gene are MDHEN and SYDVKM. The CDR3 has 12 residues. V lost 10 bases to trimming and J lost 4 bases; unmatched junction nucleotides: 6. Overall study findings and caveats: The lymph node origin of tumor T cells was framed as consistent with a hypothesis, not demonstrated.

The TCR was taken from a female donor with breast cancer. Some clones in this sample may be carry-over from other donors' samples. V usage is TRBV28 and J usage is TRBJ1-2; 7 nucleotides match TRBD1. Sequencing used axillary lymph node tissue. In DNA form, the CDR3 reads TGTGCCACCAGAACAGGGGCCTATGGCTACACCTTC. Translated, it gives CATRTGAYGYTF.